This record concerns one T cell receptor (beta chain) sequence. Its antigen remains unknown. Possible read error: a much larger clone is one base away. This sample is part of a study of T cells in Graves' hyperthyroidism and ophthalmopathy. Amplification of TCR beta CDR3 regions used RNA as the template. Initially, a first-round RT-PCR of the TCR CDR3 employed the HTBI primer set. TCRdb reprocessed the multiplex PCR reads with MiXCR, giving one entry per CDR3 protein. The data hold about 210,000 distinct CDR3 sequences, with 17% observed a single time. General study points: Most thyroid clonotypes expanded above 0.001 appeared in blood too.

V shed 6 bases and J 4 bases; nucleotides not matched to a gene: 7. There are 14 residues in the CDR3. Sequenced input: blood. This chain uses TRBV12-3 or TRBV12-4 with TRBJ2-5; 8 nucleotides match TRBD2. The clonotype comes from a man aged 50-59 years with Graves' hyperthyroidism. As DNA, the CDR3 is TGTGCCAGCAGGGAGCGGGGGAACCGAGAGACCCAGTACTTC. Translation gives CASRERGNRETQYF.